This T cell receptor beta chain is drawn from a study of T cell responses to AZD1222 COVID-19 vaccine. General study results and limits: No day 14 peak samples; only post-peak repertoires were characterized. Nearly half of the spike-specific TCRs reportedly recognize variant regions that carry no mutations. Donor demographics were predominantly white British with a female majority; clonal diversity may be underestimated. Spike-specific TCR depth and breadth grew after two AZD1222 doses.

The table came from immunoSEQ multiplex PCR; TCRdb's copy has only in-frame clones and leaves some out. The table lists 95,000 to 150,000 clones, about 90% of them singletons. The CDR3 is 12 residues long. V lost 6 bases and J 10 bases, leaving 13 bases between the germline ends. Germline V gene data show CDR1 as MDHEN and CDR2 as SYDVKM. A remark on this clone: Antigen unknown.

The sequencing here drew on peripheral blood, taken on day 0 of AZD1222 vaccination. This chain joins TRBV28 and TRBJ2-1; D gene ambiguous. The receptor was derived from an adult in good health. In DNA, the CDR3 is TGTGCCAGCAGCTCGCTCAGCCGGGAGCAGTTCTTC. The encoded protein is CASSSLSREQFF. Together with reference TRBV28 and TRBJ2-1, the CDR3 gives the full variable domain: DVKVTQSSRYLVKRTGEKVFLECVQDMDHENMFWYRQDPGLGLRLIYFSYDVKMKEKGDIPEGYSVSREKKERFSLILESASTNQTSMYLCASSSLSREQFFGPGTRLTVL.